Presented here are 31 T cell receptor beta chains from one specimen sequenced in a study of cytomegalovirus exposure and HLA in healthy donors. Both 60 Vbeta primers and 13 Jbeta primers went into the PCR. The data were produced by immunoSEQ multiplex PCR, yet TCRdb's version contains in-frame clones alone and is incomplete. The sample lists approximately 150,000 clones, around three quarters occurring once. Specimen: PBMCs. These receptors all come from a man aged 40-49 years in good health and CMV-seronegative.

V and J are TRBV11-1 and TRBJ2-7, with D perhaps matching TRBD1 (6 bases). CDR3 size: 13 residues. Trimming took off 1 base at V and 6 bases at J, with 10 bases between the two ends. The V gene's germline CDR1 is SGHAT and CDR2 FQDESV (reference sequence). CDR3 coding DNA: TGTGCCAGCAGCTTAGGGGCAGGGGCCGAGCAGTACTTC. It codes for CASSLGAGAEQYF. Full variable domain (outside the CDR3, taken from reference TRBV11-1 and TRBJ2-7): EAEVAQSPRYKITEKSQAVAFWCDPISGHATLYWYRQILGQGPELLVQFQDESVVDDSQLPKDRFSAERLKGVDSTLKIQPAELGDSAMYLCASSLGAGAEQYFGPGTRLTVT.

V gene TRBV5-4 combines with J gene TRBJ2-3; perhaps TRBD1 as D (6 bases). CDR3 length: 14 residues. Between the trimmed V and J ends, which lost 6 bases and 1 base, there was a span of 12 bases. CDR1 is SGHNT, CDR2 YYREEE, per germline (reference sequence). The CDR3 DNA is TGTGCCAGCACCGACAGGCGGGGCACAGATACGCAGTATTTT. Translating it yields CASTDRRGTDTQYF.

J is TRBJ1-1 and V is TRBV7-8, with 9 bases matching TRBD1. The length of the CDR3 is 16 residues. Germline assignment: CDR1 SGHVS and CDR2 FQNEAQ. The V segment lost 5 bases and the J segment 3 bases; nucleotides outside the gene matches: 10. The CDR3 DNA sequence: TGTGCCAGCAGCACTAGTAGGGGACAGGGCTACACTGAAGCTTTCTTT. Translated: CASSTSRGQGYTEAFF.

V is TRBV7-8 and J is TRBJ2-3, with TRBD2 matching 10 bases. The CDR3 sequence is 17 residues long. With V trimmed by 2 bases and J by 3 bases, 8 bases remained unmatched. Looked up from germline, CDR1 is SGHVS and CDR2 is FQNEAQ. The CDR3 bases are TGTGCCAGCAGCTTAATCCGCGTAGCGGGAGGTACAGATACGCAGTATTTT. Translating gives CASSLIRVAGGTDTQYF. The full variable domain, in which reference TRBV7-8 and TRBJ2-3 provide the parts outside the CDR3, is GAGVSQSPRYKVAKRGQDVALRCDPISGHVSLFWYQQALGQGPEFLTYFQNEAQLDKSGLPSDRFFAERPEGSVSTLKIQRTQQEDSAVYLCASSLIRVAGGTDTQYFGPGTRLTVL.

This clone came up once. Different DNA sequences within this sample yield the same CDR3. For the CDR3, the DNA is TGCAGCGTTGGACAGGGAACCTACGAGCAGTACTTC. Translation gives CSVGQGTYEQYF. J is TRBJ2-7 and V is TRBV29-1, with TRBD1 identical over 7 bases. Looked up from germline, CDR1 is SQVTM and CDR2 is ANQGSEA. Trimming removed 4 bases from V and 2 bases from J; junction bases left unmatched: 2. This CDR3 spans 12 amino acids.

The gene calls are TRBV5-5 and TRBJ2-1, with TRBD1 as a possible D gene (6 bases). The CDR3 runs to 16 residues. With 0 bases removed from V and 4 bases from J, the gap between germline ends came to 14 bases. Germline-derived CDR1 and CDR2 are SGHKS and YYEKEE (reference sequence). The CDR3 nucleotides read TGTGCCAGCAGCTTGGCCGTAAGGGGGATTTACAATGAGCAGTTCTTC. Translated, it gives CASSLAVRGIYNEQFF.

This sequence joins TRBV7-2 and TRBJ2-1; D may be TRBD2 (6 bases). CDR1 and CDR2 (germline): SGHTA, FQGNSA. The CDR3 contains 14 residues. V was trimmed by 0 bases and J by 9 bases, leaving 12 bases between them. CDR3 residues: CASSLAGVAVEQFF. The CDR3 coding sequence is TGTGCCAGCAGCTTAGCCGGAGTAGCGGTTGAGCAGTTCTTC.

This chain uses TRBV6-5 with TRBJ2-5; no definite D call. The length of the CDR3 is 12 residues. Germline CDR1 reads MNHEY; CDR2 reads SVGAGI. V lost 6 bases and J lost 2, with 7 bases in between. CDR3 sequence (DNA): TGTGCCAGCAGCTCCCCTCAAGAGACCCAGTACTTC. It yields the protein CASSSPQETQYF.

On this clone: A read error may produce the germline difference seen at one junction end. The chain uses TRBV5-6 and TRBJ1-1; D possibly corresponds to TRBD1 (5 bases). The CDR3 runs to 15 residues. Germline CDR1 and CDR2: SGHDT and YYEEEE. DNA for the CDR3: TGTGCCAGCACCTTGGGGGGGGGAAGACAAACTGAAGCTTTCTTT. Its translation is CASTLGGGRQTEAFF.

The J gene is TRBJ1-1, the V gene TRBV14; 7 bases map to TRBD1. The germline V gene has CDR1 SGHDN and CDR2 FVKESK. V lost 2 bases, J lost 4 bases, and 7 bases stayed unmatched. The CDR3 has 15 amino acids. Written as DNA, the CDR3 is TGTGCCAGCAGCCAATGGGGACAGACGAGCACTGAAGCTTTCTTT. It is translated as CASSQWGQTSTEAFF.

This sequence joins TRBV30 and TRBJ2-2; D may be TRBD1 (6 bases). The V gene's germline CDR1 is GTSNPN and CDR2 SVGIG (reference sequence). The CDR3 extends over 14 amino acids. V was clipped by 7 bases and J by 5 bases, with 17 bases between them. The CDR3 is CASGHNFGTGELFF. CDR3 DNA sequence: TGTGCCTCGGGACATAATTTCGGGACCGGGGAGCTGTTTTTT.

The chain couples TRBV5-4 to TRBJ2-5; TRBD2 agrees at 7 bases. CDR3 length: 15 residues. Unmatched junction bases numbered 7, after V lost 0 bases and J lost 5 bases. Germline CDR1 SGHNT, CDR2 YYREEE (reference sequence). The CDR3 protein is CASSLGLAEWETQYF. The CDR3 DNA reads TGTGCCAGCAGCTTGGGCCTAGCGGAGTGGGAGACCCAGTACTTC.

The chain carries TRBV4-1 and TRBJ1-2; D possibly corresponds to TRBD1 (6 bases). The CDR3 contains 17 residues. Looked up from germline, CDR1 is MGHRA and CDR2 is YSYEKL. V shed 2 bases and J shed 4 bases, with 20 bases lying between them. As DNA, the CDR3 is TGCGCCAGCAGCCAAACCGGGACACAAACTACCACCTATGGCTACACCTTC. Translation: CASSQTGTQTTTYGYTF.

The chain is built from TRBV6-1 and TRBJ2-7, with D perhaps matching TRBD1 (5 bases). Germline V gives CDR1 MNHNS, CDR2 SASEGT. V was cut by 3 bases and J by 7 bases, with 13 bases left in between. The CDR3 has 13 amino acids. The CDR3 region is CASSEAGKEEQYF. Here the CDR3 DNA reads TGTGCCAGCAGTGAGGCAGGGAAGGAAGAGCAGTACTTC.

This sequence joins TRBV2 and TRBJ1-1, with a weak D call TRBD1 (5 bases). This CDR3 region has 15 residues. Looked up from germline, CDR1 is SNHLY and CDR2 is FYNNEI. The germline V and J ends were trimmed by 6 bases and 1 base, with 15 bases remaining between them. The CDR3, as DNA: TGTGCCAGCAGCTCAGAAGGACAATCGAACACTGAAGCTTTCTTT. This translates into CASSSEGQSNTEAFF. The full variable domain, with the rest looked up from reference TRBV2 and TRBJ1-1, is EPEVTQTPSHQVTQMGQEVILRCVPISNHLYFYWYRQILGQKVEFLVSFYNNEISEKSEIFDDQFSVERPDGSNFTLKIRSTKLEDSAMYFCASSSEGQSNTEAFFGQGTRLTVV.

To note about this clone: The junction differs from germline at one of its ends, possibly a read error. The J gene is TRBJ2-6, the V gene TRBV6-1, with D possibly TRBD1 on 5 matching bases. Germline CDR1 reads MNHNS; CDR2 reads SASEGT. The CDR3 runs 15 residues. DNA of the CDR3: TGTGCCAGCAGTGAGCACAGAACTGGGGCCAACGGCCTGACTTTC. Encoded protein: CASSEHRTGANGLTF.

The rearrangement links TRBV7-3 to TRBJ1-2, with 9 nucleotides matching TRBD1. After removal of 7 bases from V and 1 base from J, the junction contained 7 bases not matched to a gene. The CDR3 runs to 15 residues. Germline values: CDR1 SGHTA, CDR2 FQGTGA. The CDR3 sequence: CASKPQGQGNYGYTF. The DNA for the CDR3 is TGTGCCAGCAAGCCTCAGGGACAGGGTAACTATGGCTACACCTTC.

V gene TRBV28 combines with J gene TRBJ2-2; a weak D match, TRBD2 (6 bases). CDR1 MDHEN and CDR2 SYDVKM come from the germline V gene. Trimming pared 6 bases from V and 1 base from J, leaving 18 bases between. The length of the CDR3 is 17 residues. This CDR3 is CASRTRDWRKNTGELFF. The CDR3 coding sequence is TGTGCCAGCAGGACTCGGGACTGGCGTAAGAACACCGGGGAGCTGTTTTTT.

The chain links TRBV7-9 to TRBJ1-4; D is unclear. Germline-derived CDR1 and CDR2 are SEHNR and FQNEAQ (reference sequence). This CDR3 is 14 amino acids long. V dropped 2 bases and J dropped 8 bases, with 12 bases sitting between them. In DNA form, the CDR3 reads TGTGCCAGCAGCTTAAGCCTGGGCCCCGAAAAACTGTTTTTT. Encoded protein: CASSLSLGPEKLFF.

The genes are TRBV27 and TRBJ2-7; D possibly corresponds to TRBD1 (5 bases). In germline, CDR1 is MNHEY, CDR2 SMNVEV (reference sequence). CDR3 length: 14 amino acids. Trimming removed 4 bases at V and 2 bases at J, with 12 bases between. CDR3 nucleotides: TGTGCCAGCAGTTACCAGGGCGCGACCTACGAGCAGTACTTC. Its translation: CASSYQGATYEQYF.

The chain carries TRBV28 and TRBJ2-7, with 8 nucleotides matching TRBD1. The CDR3 totals 17 residues. V trimming: 4 bases; J trimming: 4 bases; junction bases outside the gene matches: 15. Germline V gene lookup returns CDR1 MDHEN and CDR2 SYDVKM. The CDR3 spells CASSSQWRTGNRYEQYF. Here the CDR3 DNA reads TGTGCCAGCAGTTCTCAATGGAGGACAGGGAATCGGTACGAGCAGTACTTC.

V usage is TRBV7-6 and J usage is TRBJ1-1, with D unresolved. Trimming removed 2 bases from V and 7 bases from J, with 14 bases in between. Germline loops: CDR1 SGHVS, CDR2 FNYEAQ. The CDR3 is made up of 14 amino acids. The DNA of the CDR3 is TGTGCCAGCAGCTTATTCGGGTACGAAAATGAAGCTTTCTTT. It is translated as CASSLFGYENEAFF.

The V call is TRBV7-9, the J call TRBJ1-4, with 7 bases fitting TRBD1. This CDR3 is 15 amino acids long. CDR1 is SEHNR and CDR2 is FQNEAQ in the germline V gene (reference sequence). J gave up 5 bases and V 6 bases, and 9 bases lay outside the gene matches. CDR3 residues: CASSKRTGQNEKLFF. CDR3 nucleotide sequence: TGTGCCAGCAGTAAAAGGACAGGCCAAAATGAAAAACTGTTTTTT.

This chain links TRBV5-1 with TRBJ2-2; 7 nucleotides match TRBD2. The CDR3 spans 14 residues. Germline CDR1 SGHRS, CDR2 YFSETQ. V lost 4 bases, J lost 5 bases, and 5 bases stayed unmatched. CDR3 in amino acids: CASSVGLVTGELFF. CDR3 sequence (DNA): TGCGCCAGCAGCGTTGGACTAGTTACCGGGGAGCTGTTTTTT.

This clone occurred once. The chain joins TRBV10-1 to TRBJ1-5; maybe TRBD1 (5 bases). The CDR3 consists of 13 residues. Germline CDR1 WNHNN, CDR2 SYGVQD (reference sequence). The CDR3 loop reads CANKSGLNQPQHF. The DNA for the CDR3 is TGCGCGAACAAGTCAGGGCTAAATCAGCCCCAGCATTTT.

The V call is TRBV30, the J call TRBJ2-3; 8 bases align to TRBD2. Trimming at V came to 0 bases and at J to 5 bases, leaving 4 bases not matched to a gene. The CDR3 is 14 residues long. Germline V gene data show CDR1 as GTSNPN and CDR2 as SVGIG (reference sequence). The CDR3 sequence: CAWSVGGAGDTQYF. The DNA for the CDR3 is TGTGCCTGGAGTGTCGGGGGGGCAGGAGATACGCAGTATTTT.

The DNA for the CDR3 is TGTGCCAGCAGCTTAGTCCCAGGGGGCAGGACTAACTATGGCTACACCTTC. Translation gives CASSLVPGGRTNYGYTF. The chain combines TRBV7-2 with TRBJ1-2; 8 nucleotides match TRBD1. Germline lookup yields CDR1 SGHTA and CDR2 FQGNSA. The CDR3 runs to 17 residues. The V gene end was trimmed by 1 base and the J gene end by 0 bases; junction bases not matched to a gene: 7.

This clone was counted a few times. A junction boundary mismatches the germline segment, possibly from a read error. The chain combines TRBV23-1 with TRBJ2-7; 7 bases map to TRBD2. Being an ORF, TRBV23-1 has a function that is uncertain. The CDR3 totals 11 residues. The CDR3 DNA is TGTCCCCGGGAGGCCACCTACGAGCAGTACTTC. Its translation: CPREATYEQYF.

The chain employs TRBV2 and TRBJ2-7, with 7 bases lining up with TRBD2. Germline CDR1 is SNHLY and CDR2 is FYNNEI. This CDR3 has 21 amino acids. Trimming cost V 2 bases and J 5 bases; bases outside gene matches: 27. The DNA for the CDR3 is TGTGCCAGCAGTGAATGGCGGATGGCGGGGGAGGGGAGGCTAGCGGTCCACGAGCAGTACTTC. The encoded protein is CASSEWRMAGEGRLAVHEQYF.

In its sample, this clone was seen a few times. V usage is TRBV12-5 and J usage is TRBJ1-1; possibly TRBD1 for D (6 bases). Trimming shortened V by 5 bases and J by 4 bases, and 20 bases separated the two germline ends. The CDR3 is made up of 16 amino acids. The germline V gene encodes CDR1 LGHNT and CDR2 FRNRAP. CDR3 nucleotides: TGTGCTAGTGGTCCCGATTCCAGGGGTAGGGGCACTGAAGCTTTCTTT. This gives the protein CASGPDSRGRGTEAFF.

This chain links TRBV28 with TRBJ2-7; 10 bases agree with TRBD1. The CDR3 runs to 15 residues. The J segment lost 4 bases and the V segment lost 3 bases, leaving 6 bases of the junction unmatched. Looked up from germline, CDR1 is MDHEN and CDR2 is SYDVKM. This chain's CDR3 is CASSFGQGGSYEQYF. CDR3 bases: TGTGCCAGCAGTTTCGGACAGGGGGGAAGTTACGAGCAGTACTTC.